The source of this TCR beta chain is a study of blood T cell repertoires in COVID-19. Study summary: In each case, the material was cDNA or gDNA derived from T cells, B-cell-depleted T cells, or PBMCs.

Which cohort a participant joined came from the clinical history participants gave. Profiling relied on immunoSEQ multiplex PCR, and the TCRdb table lists in-frame clones only, not all of them. The table records 110,000 to 150,000 clones, approximately 80% of them present only once. CDR1 and CDR2 (germline): KGHSH, LQKENI. V lost 0 bases and J lost 5, with 10 bases in between. This CDR3 region has 14 residues. Sequencing was performed on PBMCs or T cells enriched from blood (not recorded which). The V gene is TRBV18, the J gene TRBJ1-2; possibly TRBD1 for D (6 bases). The receptor was derived from a woman aged 40 to 55 who had recovered from COVID-19. DNA for the CDR3: TGTGCCAGCTCACCACCGGGTCAGGGGTATGGCTACACCTTC. Encoded protein: CASSPPGQGYGYTF.